Described below is a single TCR beta chain sequence and its context. V lost 8 bases, J lost 4 bases, and 19 bases lay in between. This CDR3 is built from 15 residues. Germline V CDR1 and CDR2: ENHRY, SYGVKD. This sample was included in a study of identical twins. All donors were healthy Caucasians. Using its own MiXCR run on the 5' RACE reads, TCRdb lists one record per CDR3 protein. The table lists some 330,000 distinct CDR3 sequences, approximately 8.8% of them singletons. The sequence was collected from a woman between 50 and 59 years old in good health. J is TRBJ2-3 and V is TRBV10-3; D gene ambiguous. Sequenced: naive T cells sorted from blood. The chain's CDR3 is CAIGSASILADTQYF. CDR3 bases: TGTGCCATCGGTTCAGCTTCAATTCTCGCAGATACGCAGTATTTT.